These T cell receptor beta chains were read from a single sample in a study of Graves' ophthalmopathy and Graves' hyperthyroidism. TCRdb redid the calling of the multiplex PCR reads with MiXCR, one entry per CDR3 protein. The repertoire holds 620,000 or so distinct CDR3 sequences, with about 24% as singletons. Sequencing input: peripheral blood. The receptors here all came from a woman aged 18-35 years with stable Graves' hyperthyroidism. Some clones in this sample may be carry-over from other donors' samples. Each CDR3 is given with its conserved first and last residue.

V	J	length	CDR3
TRBV19	TRBJ1-5	14	CASSSSFLNQPQHF
TRBV12-3/TRBV12-4	TRBJ2-2	13	CASSPDATGELFF
TRBV28	TRBJ1-2	13	CASRTAPNYGYTF
TRBV12-3/TRBV12-4	TRBJ2-6	14	CASSSVSGANVLTF
TRBV12-3/TRBV12-4	TRBJ1-1	15	CASSFEDMGSTEAFF
TRBV5-8	TRBJ1-2	11	CASSSFTGITF
TRBV4-2	TRBJ2-5	15	CASSLHSGNQETQYF
TRBV6-5	TRBJ1-1	13	CASFGPLNTEAFF
TRBV20-1	TRBJ2-7	14	CSARGTGGPYEQYF
TRBV6-1	TRBJ1-2	13	CASDEDREDGYTF
TRBV18	TRBJ1-6	13	CASSPGHNSPLHF
TRBV20-1	TRBJ2-3	17	CSARSSGVQGTTDTQYF
TRBV28	TRBJ2-7	15	CASSLSTAESYEQYF
TRBV20-1	TRBJ2-1	15	CSATLGTGDYNEQFF
TRBV7-2	TRBJ2-5	14	CATQGQRDQETQYF
TRBV7-3	TRBJ2-5	15	CASSRHYDRGETQYF
TRBV5-6	TRBJ1-1	15	CASSLLTGTITEAFF
TRBV28	TRBJ1-5	17	CASSFWDRHFSNQPQHF
TRBV6-5	TRBJ1-1	13	CASSYLTGLEAFF
TRBV6-5	TRBJ1-6	18	CASSYSVGRDPYNSPLHF
TRBV7-8	TRBJ2-7	12	CASSHISDEQYF
TRBV7-9	TRBJ2-7	13	CASTHGSSYEQYF
TRBV12-3/TRBV12-4	TRBJ1-2	15	CAISRGQGSWYGYTF
TRBV7-9	TRBJ2-7	14	CATDTGTHSYEQYF
TRBV11-2	TRBJ2-5	12	CASSLVRATQYF
TRBV5-1	TRBJ1-1	18	CASHYDGGRQNYNTEAFF
TRBV15	TRBJ2-7	14	CATSPGTGGYEQYF
TRBV7-2	TRBJ2-7	13	CASSPPAISEQYF
TRBV30	TRBJ1-6	13	CAWMRSYNSPLHF
TRBV27	TRBJ2-5	15	CASSPGQGWGETQYF
TRBV6-1	TRBJ1-6	16	CASSDYTGPSGSPLHF
TRBV12-3/TRBV12-4	TRBJ2-5	14	CASSSGLVRETQYF
TRBV20-1	TRBJ1-2	14	CSALGAPEPYGYTF
TRBV11-2	TRBJ2-7	15	CASSLTDRGLYEQYF
TRBV30	TRBJ1-6	15	CAWISPESYNSPLHF
TRBV27	TRBJ1-1	15	CASRGDSRPNAEAFF
TRBV7-9	TRBJ1-1	15	CASSLVGPMNTEAFF